This T cell receptor (beta chain) was captured by sequencing in a study of cytotoxic CD8 clonotypes in ibrutinib-treated CLL. Repertoires were generated with immunoSEQ multiplex PCR, while TCRdb's copy carries only in-frame clones and drops some. Of about 14,000 clones in the sample, over 50% were seen once. Per the germline V gene, CDR1 is LNHDA and CDR2 is SQIVND (reference sequence). The length of the CDR3 is 14 residues. With V trimmed by 4 bases and J by 3 bases, 3 bases remained unmatched. The receptor was isolated from a human donor with chronic lymphocytic leukemia. Specimen: PBMCs, collected at a roughly 22-month disease-progression time point, from a patient treated with ibrutinib. The genes are TRBV19 and TRBJ2-3; 8 bases are shared with TRBD1. CDR3 nucleotides: TGTGCCAGTAGTAGATGGACAGGGACAGATACGCAGTATTTT. It yields the protein CASSRWTGTDTQYF.